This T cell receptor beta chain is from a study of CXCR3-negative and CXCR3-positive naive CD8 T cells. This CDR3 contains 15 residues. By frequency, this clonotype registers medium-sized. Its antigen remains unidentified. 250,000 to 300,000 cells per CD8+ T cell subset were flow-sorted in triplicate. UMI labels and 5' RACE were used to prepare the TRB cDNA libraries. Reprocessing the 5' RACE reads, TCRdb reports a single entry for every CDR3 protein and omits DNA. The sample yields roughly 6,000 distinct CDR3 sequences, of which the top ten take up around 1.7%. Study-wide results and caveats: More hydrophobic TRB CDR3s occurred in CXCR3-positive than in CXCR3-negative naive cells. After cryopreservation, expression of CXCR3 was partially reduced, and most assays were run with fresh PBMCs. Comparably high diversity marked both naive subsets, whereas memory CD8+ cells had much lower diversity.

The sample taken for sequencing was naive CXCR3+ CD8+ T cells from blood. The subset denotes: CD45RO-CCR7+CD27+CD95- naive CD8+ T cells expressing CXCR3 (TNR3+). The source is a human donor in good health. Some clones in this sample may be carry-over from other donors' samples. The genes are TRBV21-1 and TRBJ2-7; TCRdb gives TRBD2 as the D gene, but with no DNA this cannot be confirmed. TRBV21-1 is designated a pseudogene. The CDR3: CASSNKHQREGEQYF.